The present TCR beta chain was sequenced within a study of blood T cell repertoires in COVID-19 (dated by TCRdb to the early 2020s). About the study as a whole: Collaborator samples came from the United States, Italy and Spain and covered acute and convalescent phases of COVID-19. The prospective study material was composed of cDNA or gDNA derived from T cells, B-cell-depleted T cells, or PBMCs. Deeply sampled blood TCRbeta repertoires from subjects exposed to, actively infected with, or recovered from COVID-19 were included in the dataset. The repertoires were released in a freely available public database meant as a resource for research on the immune response to SARS-CoV-2. The samples were drawn from two sources: the first 160 participants of the ongoing ImmuneRACE study, and over 1,000 subjects contributed by 6 global collaborators. Sample metadata almost always included a de-identified subject ID, COVID-19 status, age in years and sex. Where available, HLA class I and class II types were taken from metadata supplied by the sample provider and were not determined by assay-based typing. General findings and caveats noted by the study authors: How much clinical and demographic metadata was included differed by source and by participant, and the metadata was provided uncurated.

There are 15 amino acids in the CDR3, from cysteine to phenylalanine inclusive. Just CDR3 DNA is preserved here, 45 bases in frame from base 1. Between the V and J ends, shortened by 1 base and 3 bases respectively, the junction contains 12 bases. Looking up the germline V gene yields CDR1 SNHLY and CDR2 FYNNEI. Comments on this clone: Its binding antigen is unknown. No qualities accompany the bases; no much larger clone lies one base away.

The immunoSEQ Assay, a bias-controlled multiplex PCR, was used to amplify TCRbeta CDR3 regions from genomic DNA. Turning to the authors' computational methods: Nucleated cell counts per sample were estimated from amplification of reference gene primers within the assay. Sequence reads were collapsed and filtered to measure the absolute abundance of every unique TCRbeta CDR3 rearrangement. For each sample, productive Simpson clonality was calculated as the square root of Simpson's diversity index across productive rearrangements. Not all clones reach the TCRdb copy of this immuneACCESS table, which keeps in-frame sequences only. Checked studies attribute under half of the gap to unresolved V genes and leave the rest unexplained. The DNA was the basis for D and trimming; V, J and clone size are from that table. Recorded for this sample are some 360,000 clones; 85% to 90% of them occurred a single time. The ten largest clones represent 1% of the sample.

In the prospective study, participants were roughly 18 to 95 years old, resided in about two dozen geographic areas of the United States, and were enrolled through a virtual design. To assign participants to cohorts, the prospective study relied on clinical history that participants themselves reported in a screening survey and a study questionnaire. Exposed participants were defined as having been in contact with someone with a PCR-confirmed or clinician-diagnosed COVID-19 case within 2 weeks of study entry. Each participant in the prospective study had whole blood, serum and a nasopharyngeal or oropharyngeal swab collected by mobile phlebotomists. Prospective study participants could optionally give additional blood draws and questionnaires over a roughly two-month period. Before DNA extraction, blood samples from the prospective study were shipped at room temperature or frozen.

The source of this sequence is a woman younger than 45 who had been exposed to COVID-19. Sequenced: PBMCs or T cells enriched from blood (not recorded which). The V gene is TRBV2 and the J gene is TRBJ1-1; no D gene is confidently identified. The CDR3 reads CASSEDSGGHTEAFF. The DNA reads TGTGCCAGCAGTGAAGACTCCGGCGGTCACACTGAAGCTTTCTTT.